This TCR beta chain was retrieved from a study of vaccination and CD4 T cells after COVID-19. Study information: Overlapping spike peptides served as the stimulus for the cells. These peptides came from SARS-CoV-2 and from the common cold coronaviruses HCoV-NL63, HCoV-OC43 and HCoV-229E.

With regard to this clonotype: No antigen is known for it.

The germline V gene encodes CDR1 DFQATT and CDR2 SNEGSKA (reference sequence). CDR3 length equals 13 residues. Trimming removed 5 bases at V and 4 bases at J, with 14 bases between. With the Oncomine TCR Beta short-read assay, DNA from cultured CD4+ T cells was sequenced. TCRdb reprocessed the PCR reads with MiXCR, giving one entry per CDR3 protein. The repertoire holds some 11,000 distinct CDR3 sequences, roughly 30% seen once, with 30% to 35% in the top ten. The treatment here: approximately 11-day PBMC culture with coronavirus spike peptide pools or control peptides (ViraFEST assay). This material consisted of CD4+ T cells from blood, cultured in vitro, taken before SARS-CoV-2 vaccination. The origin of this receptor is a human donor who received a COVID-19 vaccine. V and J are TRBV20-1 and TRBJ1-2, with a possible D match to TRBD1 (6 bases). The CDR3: CSALTGQGYGYTF. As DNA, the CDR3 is TGCAGTGCTTTGACAGGCCAGGGCTATGGCTACACCTTC.